The next 26 T cell receptor beta chains were all read from a single sample in a study of CD8+CD57+ T cells in acquired aplastic anemia. The study profiled TCR beta VDJ and CDR3 using genomic DNA as template. From the reads, TCRdb called clonotypes with MiXCR, one entry per CDR3 protein. The sample shows some 210,000 distinct CDR3 sequences, about 59% of them seen only once. The specimen sequenced was sorted CD4+, CD8+, or CD8+CD57+ T cells (not recorded which) from PBMCs. These receptors all stem from a human donor in good health.

V is TRBV20-1 and J is TRBJ1-1; 7 bases agree with TRBD1. The ends lost 3 bases at V and 6 bases at J; junction bases unmatched: 16. The CDR3 spans 16 residues. Germline V gene data show CDR1 as DFQATT and CDR2 as SNEGSKA (reference sequence). The chain's CDR3 is CSASLPGDSRVAEAFF. As DNA, the CDR3 is TGCAGTGCTAGTCTTCCGGGGGACAGTCGGGTCGCTGAAGCTTTCTTT.

This clonotype has a handful of counts. The chain links TRBV6-6 to TRBJ2-7, with 8 bases identical to TRBD2. Trimming at V came to 6 bases and at J to 7 bases, leaving 2 bases not matched to a gene. There are 11 residues in the CDR3. CDR1 and CDR2 from the germline V gene are MNHNY and SVGAGI (reference sequence). The CDR3 nucleotides are TGTGCCAGCAGGTTAGCGGGGGAGCAGTACTTC. Translation: CASRLAGEQYF.

With regard to this clonotype: One end of the junction is discordant with germline, which a read error may explain. The chain joins TRBV10-3 to TRBJ1-5; the D is unclear. Looked up from germline, CDR1 is ENHRY and CDR2 is SYGVKD. The CDR3 extends over 13 amino acids. DNA of the CDR3: TGTGCCATCATGAATGGGATCAATCAGCCCCCGCATTTT. Its protein is CAIMNGINQPPHF.

This clonotype has only a few counts. The chain links TRBV28 to TRBJ1-5; 9 nucleotides line up with TRBD1. J lost 1 base, V lost 7 bases, and 2 bases had no gene match. The germline CDR1 and CDR2 sequences are MDHEN and SYDVKM. The CDR3 extends over 14 amino acids. CDR3 sequence reads: CASIGTGSNQPQHF. The CDR3 region has the DNA TGTGCCAGCATCGGGACAGGGAGCAATCAGCCCCAGCATTTT.

The sample holds a few counts of this clonotype. The V and J genes are TRBV7-9 and TRBJ1-2; D not resolved. Germline CDR1 is SEHNR and CDR2 is FQNEAQ (reference sequence). Trimming removed 1 base at V and 6 bases at J, with 12 bases between. This CDR3 is 14 amino acids long. The DNA for the CDR3 is TGTGCCAGCAGCTTAGAGGCTAGGGCAAATGGCTACACCTTC. Translating gives CASSLEARANGYTF.

This clonotype came up many times. In DNA form, the CDR3 reads TGTGCCAGCAGCCCCCCCGACAGGGGAGTGGCTGAAGCTTTCTTT. It encodes CASSPPDRGVAEAFF. The gene calls are TRBV7-8 and TRBJ1-1; the match to TRBD1 covers 8 bases. Germline values: CDR1 SGHVS, CDR2 FQNEAQ. The CDR3 runs to 15 residues. V shed 5 bases and J 6 bases; nucleotides not matched to a gene: 11. The whole variable domain, filled in from reference TRBV7-8 and TRBJ1-1, reads GAGVSQSPRYKVAKRGQDVALRCDPISGHVSLFWYQQALGQGPEFLTYFQNEAQLDKSGLPSDRFFAERPEGSVSTLKIQRTQQEDSAVYLCASSPPDRGVAEAFFGQGTRLTVV.

Many counts were recorded for this clonotype. The chain couples TRBV10-1 to TRBJ2-2; perhaps TRBD2 as D (5 bases). Germline V CDR1 and CDR2: WNHNN, SYGVQD (reference sequence). This CDR3 has 15 residues. V lost 2 bases and J lost 3, with 10 bases in between. The CDR3 sequence: CASSEGGLDTGELFF. As DNA, the CDR3 is TGCGCCAGCAGTGAGGGAGGTTTGGACACCGGGGAGCTGTTTTTT.

This chain connects TRBV10-2 to TRBJ2-7; D is possibly TRBD2 (7 bases). The CDR3 loop spans 12 amino acids. The germline gives CDR1 WSHSY, CDR2 SAAADI. Trimming cost V 7 bases and J 7 bases, with 14 bases left between them. The CDR3 spells CASTNGGQEQYF. The DNA of the CDR3 is TGCGCCAGCACCAACGGGGGGCAGGAGCAGTACTTC.

This clonotype was observed once. At one end, the junction sequence differs from germline, possibly due to a read error. The CDR3 sequence is CASSSGQEIEQHF. CDR3 nucleotide sequence: TGTGCCAGCAGTTCCGGGCAAGAGATCGAGCAGCACTTC. The rearrangement uses TRBV27 and TRBJ2-7; D remains ambiguous. Looked up from germline, CDR1 is MNHEY and CDR2 is SMNVEV (reference sequence). CDR3 length: 13 amino acids.

This clonotype was found once. The V and J genes are TRBV15 and TRBJ1-2; a weak D match, TRBD1 (5 bases). V was cut by 6 bases and J by 7 bases, with 21 bases left in between. Germline CDR1 and CDR2: LNHNV and YYDKDF (reference sequence). The CDR3 contains 15 residues. This chain's CDR3 is CATSNGAQGLGGYTF. The CDR3 DNA is TGTGCCACCAGTAACGGGGCCCAGGGACTAGGTGGCTACACCTTC.

About this clonotype: Its ends do not fully match the called genes, so a read error is possible. The chain has TRBV10-2 and TRBJ2-5; possible D gene TRBD1, 5 bases. The germline V gene has CDR1 WSHSY and CDR2 SAAADI. The CDR3 extends over 12 amino acids. This CDR3 reads CASSETVETQYF. The CDR3 region has the DNA TGTGCCAGCAGTGAGACAGTAGAGACCCAGTACTTC.

V gene TRBV28 combines with J gene TRBJ2-1; D might be TRBD2 (5 bases). The germline V gene has CDR1 MDHEN and CDR2 SYDVKM. The ends were cut back, 7 bases at V and 6 bases at J, with 19 bases in the middle. The CDR3 covers 15 residues. The CDR3 DNA follows: TGTGCCAGCACCCACGACGTGGGAGCAGGCAATGAGCAGTTCTTC. Its translation is CASTHDVGAGNEQFF.

The V and J genes are TRBV7-2 and TRBJ1-2; 9 bases map to TRBD1. The CDR3 covers 13 residues. J was trimmed by 7 bases and V by 5 bases; bases with no gene match: 5. The germline V gene has CDR1 SGHTA and CDR2 FQGNSA. The CDR3, as DNA: TGTGCCAGCAGCCGACGACAGGGGGTTGGCTACACCTTC. As protein: CASSRRQGVGYTF.

The chain uses TRBV7-2 and TRBJ2-6, with D unresolved. The V gene's germline CDR1 is SGHTA and CDR2 FQGNSA. V lost 3 bases and J lost 2, with 5 bases in between. The CDR3 length is 14 residues. The CDR3 here is CASSFMAGANVLTF. As DNA, the CDR3 is TGTGCCAGCAGCTTTATGGCTGGGGCCAACGTCCTGACTTTC.

V and J are TRBV7-8 and TRBJ1-2; D not certain. The CDR3 covers 14 residues. V lost 1 base to trimming and J lost 6 bases, with 12 bases between them. Germline lookup yields CDR1 SGHVS and CDR2 FQNEAQ. The CDR3, as DNA: TGTGCCAGCAGCTTAGTTATGGGTCTGAATGGCTACACCTTC. Residues: CASSLVMGLNGYTF.

This clonotype was detected many times. The rearrangement uses TRBV7-3 and TRBJ2-1; no reliable D call. The V gene lost 5 bases and the J gene lost 7 bases, with 18 bases spanning the gap. The CDR3 totals 15 residues. Germline CDR1 SGHTA, CDR2 FQGTGA. The CDR3 is CASSPTSHTLNEQFF. Written as DNA, the CDR3 is TGTGCCAGCAGCCCAACGTCCCACACGCTTAATGAGCAGTTCTTC.

This clonotype was found many times. The chain couples TRBV19 to TRBJ2-3; D gene ambiguous. CDR1 is LNHDA, CDR2 SQIVND, per germline (reference sequence). V was pared by 6 bases and J by 1 base, with 11 bases between. CDR3 length: 14 residues. The CDR3 region has the DNA TGTGCCAGTAGAGTGGGGATGGGCACAGATACGCAGTATTTT. Its protein product is CASRVGMGTDTQYF.

In the case of this clonotype: Compared with germline, one end of the junction differs, possibly owing to a read error. The chain links TRBV5-1 to TRBJ2-1, with D perhaps matching TRBD1 (5 bases). Germline V gene sequence: CDR1 SGHRS, CDR2 YFSETQ. This CDR3 contains 12 residues. The CDR3 DNA reads as TGCGCCAGCAGCCCATCGGACAATGATCAGTTCTTC. Protein: CASSPSDNDQFF.

The V gene is TRBV5-6, the J gene TRBJ2-5; 7 bases are a match to TRBD1. This CDR3 spans 15 amino acids. Germline trimming cut 2 bases from V and 2 bases from J; bases unmatched to any gene: 6. The germline V gene encodes CDR1 SGHDT and CDR2 YYEEEE. CDR3 nucleotides: TGTGCCAGCAGCTTCCCCGGGACAGCTCAAGAGACCCAGTACTTC. This gives the protein CASSFPGTAQETQYF.

The chain has TRBV6-5 and TRBJ1-4; TRBD1 matches at 8 bases. The length of the CDR3 is 12 residues. Germline V CDR1 and CDR2: MNHEY, SVGAGI. The V gene end was trimmed by 6 bases and the J gene end by 8 bases; junction bases not matched to a gene: 2. The chain's CDR3 is CASSGTGEKLFF. The CDR3 DNA is TGTGCCAGCAGCGGGACAGGCGAAAAACTGTTTTTT.

The chain has TRBV19 and TRBJ2-7; tentative D call: TRBD1 (6 bases). The germline gives CDR1 LNHDA, CDR2 SQIVND (reference sequence). The CDR3 spans 14 residues. V was pared by 3 bases and J by 1 base, with 10 bases between. In DNA, the CDR3 is TGTGCCAGTAGTATTTACAGGGAATCCTACGAGCAGTACTTC. This encodes CASSIYRESYEQYF.

V is TRBV10-3 and J is TRBJ1-5, with D unclear. V was pared by 2 bases and J by 3 bases, with 14 bases between. There are 16 residues in the CDR3. Germline V gene data show CDR1 as ENHRY and CDR2 as SYGVKD. CDR3 nucleotide sequence: TGTGCCATCAGTGAGACGGACGGCCAAATCAATCAGCCCCAGCATTTT. Its translation: CAISETDGQINQPQHF.

This clonotype was picked up many times. V usage is TRBV20-1 and J usage is TRBJ2-7; no clear D. Trimming left V 0 bases short and J 2 bases short, with 11 bases between. The CDR3 runs 14 residues. Per the germline V gene, CDR1 is DFQATT and CDR2 is SNEGSKA (reference sequence). The CDR3 loop reads CSARDKGSAYEQYF. Here the CDR3 DNA reads TGCAGTGCTAGAGATAAGGGATCAGCCTACGAGCAGTACTTC.

The table lists this clonotype with a few counts. V usage is TRBV29-1 and J usage is TRBJ2-3, with 15 nucleotides matching TRBD2. CDR3 length: 17 residues. From germline, CDR1 is SQVTM and CDR2 ANQGSEA. The V and J ends lost 3 bases and 1 base, in that order; junction bases with no gene match: 5. CDR3 residues: CSVDGLAGGGGTDTQYF. CDR3 bases: TGCAGCGTTGATGGACTAGCGGGAGGGGGAGGCACAGATACGCAGTATTTT.

This sequence joins TRBV7-2 and TRBJ2-5, with 10 bases aligning to TRBD2. The germline V gene has CDR1 SGHTA and CDR2 FQGNSA. V dropped 5 bases and J dropped 4; count of bases not matched to a gene: 7. This CDR3 comprises 15 residues. CDR3 protein: CASSPVAGGRETQYF. In DNA form, the CDR3 reads TGTGCCAGCAGCCCGGTAGCGGGAGGCCGAGAGACCCAGTACTTC.

The chain links TRBV2 to TRBJ1-5; possible D gene TRBD1, 6 bases. There are 14 residues in the CDR3. The germline gives CDR1 SNHLY, CDR2 FYNNEI. With 4 bases removed from V and 4 bases from J, the gap between germline ends came to 11 bases. The CDR3 DNA sequence: TGTGCCAGCAGTGGCGGGGGGCGGAATCAGCCCCAGCATTTT. It encodes CASSGGGRNQPQHF.